A single sample is the source of the 29 T cell receptor beta chains below, sequenced in a study of patients and donors after allogeneic stem cell transplantation. TCRdb itself ran the RT-PCR reads through MiXCR, one entry per CDR3 protein. The sample lists under 200,000 distinct CDR3 sequences, about 29% seen once, with around 3% in the top ten. Sequences were obtained from blood, either unsorted or a sorted T cell fraction (not recorded which). These receptor sequences come from a human donor who was either an allogeneic HSCT recipient or a stem cell or donor lymphocyte infusion donor (not recorded which). It is not recorded whose cells these are; they may come from a transplant donor.

V gene TRBV4-2 combines with J gene TRBJ2-3; D gene ambiguous. Germline V lookup: CDR1 LGHNA, CDR2 YNFKEQ. This CDR3 comprises 14 residues. Trimming shortened V by 0 bases and J by 5 bases, and 9 bases separated the two germline ends. DNA for the CDR3: TGTGCCAGCAGCCAAGAAGTAGCAGGAGATACGCAGTATTTT. Translation gives CASSQEVAGDTQYF.

There are a few counts of this clonotype. The chain is built from TRBV5-6 and TRBJ1-2; TRBD1 might be the D (5 bases). CDR1 SGHDT and CDR2 YYEEEE come from the germline V gene. The CDR3 runs to 12 residues. V was clipped by 5 bases and J by 2 bases, with 7 bases between them. The CDR3 DNA reads TGTGCCAGCAGTTGGGACAACTATGGCTACACCTTC. Amino acid sequence: CASSWDNYGYTF.

The DNA of the CDR3 is TGCAGCGTTGTAGAATGGGACAGGGGAGCCTACGAGCAGTACTTC. Translated: CSVVEWDRGAYEQYF. The rearrangement uses TRBV29-1 and TRBJ2-7, with TRBD1 matching 10 bases. Per the germline V gene, CDR1 is SQVTM and CDR2 is ANQGSEA. With 4 bases clipped from V and 2 bases from J, the junction kept 8 bases outside the gene matches. The CDR3 is 15 residues long.

This clonotype came up a few times. This sequence joins TRBV6-1 and TRBJ1-2; TRBD1 is a possible D gene (6 bases). Germline V gene sequence: CDR1 MNHNS, CDR2 SASEGT. The CDR3 extends over 13 amino acids. The V end lost 7 bases, the J end lost 4 bases, and 13 bases lay between the germline ends. As DNA, the CDR3 is TGTGCCAGCAAATCAGGGGATAGCTATGGCTACACCTTC. This encodes CASKSGDSYGYTF.

The J gene is TRBJ1-4, the V gene TRBV12-3 or TRBV12-4, with D uncertain. Trimming took 1 base from V and 8 from J, leaving 2 bases between them. The CDR3 sequence is 11 residues long. Here the CDR3 reads CASSLEEKLFF. For the CDR3, the DNA is TGTGCCAGCAGTTTAGAGGAAAAACTGTTTTTT.

This clonotype was observed a handful of times. The rearrangement uses TRBV4-1 and TRBJ2-1; the D is unclear. V was trimmed by 1 base and J by 8 bases, leaving 6 bases between them. Looked up from germline, CDR1 is MGHRA and CDR2 is YSYEKL. The CDR3 loop spans 12 amino acids. The CDR3: CASSQGVYEQFF. The CDR3 DNA reads TGCGCCAGCAGCCAAGGTGTCTATGAGCAGTTCTTC.

This clonotype turned up a few times. The chain uses TRBV19 and TRBJ2-1; D might be TRBD2 (6 bases). There are 16 residues in the CDR3. The germline CDR1 and CDR2 sequences are LNHDA and SQIVND (reference sequence). Between the trimmed V and J ends, which lost 3 bases and 3 bases, there was a span of 15 bases. The CDR3 sequence is CASSIRTGVYYNEQFF. The CDR3 DNA is TGTGCCAGTAGTATCAGAACGGGAGTATACTACAATGAGCAGTTCTTC.

This clonotype was detected once. The genes are TRBV27 and TRBJ2-7, with TRBD2 identical over 7 bases. The CDR3 spans 17 residues. The germline gives CDR1 MNHEY, CDR2 SMNVEV (reference sequence). The V and J ends lost 3 bases and 5 bases, in that order; junction bases with no gene match: 16. As DNA, the CDR3 is TGTGCCAGCAGTTTGCTTCCCCGAGCGGGACCTTTCCACGAGCAGTACTTC. It yields the protein CASSLLPRAGPFHEQYF.

The chain recombines TRBV20-1 with TRBJ2-7; D possibly matches TRBD1 or TRBD2 (6 bases each). The V end was cut by 5 bases, the J end by 4 bases, with 18 bases between. CDR3 length: 14 amino acids. CDR1 and CDR2 from the germline V gene are DFQATT and SNEGSKA (reference sequence). The chain's CDR3 is CSARRGEQPYEQYF. In nucleotides, the CDR3 is TGCAGTGCTCGGAGGGGGGAACAGCCTTACGAGCAGTACTTC.

There are a few counts of this clonotype. CDR3 sequence reads: CASSLYNRAYTF. CDR3 DNA: TGTGCCAGCAGCTTATACAACAGGGCCTACACCTTC. The V gene is TRBV11-2, the J gene TRBJ1-2; D is possibly TRBD1 (6 bases). CDR3 size: 12 residues. Between the trimmed V and J ends, which lost 2 bases and 10 bases, there was a span of 11 bases. Per the germline V gene, CDR1 is SGHAT and CDR2 is FQNNGV.

This chain uses TRBV7-9 with TRBJ1-1, with D uncertain. Trimming stripped 5 bases from V and 1 base from J, with 23 bases between. The germline V gene encodes CDR1 SEHNR and CDR2 FQNEAQ (reference sequence). The CDR3 consists of 18 residues. The DNA of the CDR3 is TGTGCCAGCAGCCCCAGTCTGGGAGGGCGCGCGAGGAACACTGAAGCTTTCTTT. It translates to CASSPSLGGRARNTEAFF.

The chain employs TRBV5-6 and TRBJ2-7; D perhaps matches TRBD1 (6 bases). The CDR3 is 15 amino acids. Between the trimmed V and J ends, which lost 4 bases and 0 bases, there was a span of 14 bases. Germline assignment: CDR1 SGHDT and CDR2 YYEEEE. The CDR3 here is CASSTLTGSSYEQYF. DNA of the CDR3: TGTGCCAGCAGCACCTTGACAGGAAGCTCCTACGAGCAGTACTTC.

This chain uses TRBV6-2 or TRBV6-3 with TRBJ2-1; 8 bases are shared with TRBD2. CDR1 MNHEY and CDR2 SVGEGT come from the germline V gene. Losses at the gene ends were 3 bases for V and 6 bases for J; bases not matched to a gene: 10. The CDR3 runs 16 residues. The CDR3 DNA reads TGTGCCAGCAGTTATTCAACTAGCGGACGCCGCAATGAGCAGTTCTTC. Translation: CASSYSTSGRRNEQFF.

This clonotype was counted only a few times. This CDR3 reads CASRTLRSYNSPLHF. The CDR3 bases are TGTGCCAGCAGAACTCTCCGCTCCTATAATTCACCCCTCCACTTT. V usage is TRBV28 and J usage is TRBJ1-6, with D hard to call. With 6 bases removed from V and 0 bases from J, the gap between germline ends came to 9 bases. From germline, CDR1 is MDHEN and CDR2 SYDVKM. The CDR3 contains 15 residues.

In its sample, this clonotype was seen a few times. This CDR3 is CASSQPGTGGSEGYTF. The CDR3 region has the DNA TGTGCCAGCAGCCAACCCGGGACAGGGGGCTCCGAGGGCTACACCTTC. J is TRBJ1-2 and V is TRBV14; TRBD1 aligns across 12 bases. The CDR3 is 16 amino acids. Germline loops: CDR1 SGHDN, CDR2 FVKESK. Germline trimming cut 2 bases from V and 8 bases from J; bases unmatched to any gene: 9.

The J gene is TRBJ2-7, the V gene TRBV5-1, with 7 bases aligning to TRBD1. V was pared by 3 bases and J by 4 bases, with 4 bases of the junction left unmatched. The germline V gene has CDR1 SGHRS and CDR2 YFSETQ. This CDR3 has 13 amino acids. CDR3 amino acids: CASSWDSDYEQYF. As DNA, the CDR3 is TGCGCCAGCAGCTGGGACAGTGATTACGAGCAGTACTTC. The full variable domain, with the rest looked up from reference TRBV5-1 and TRBJ2-7, is KAGVTQTPRYLIKTRGQQVTLSCSPISGHRSVSWYQQTPGQGLQFLFEYFSETQRNKGNFPGRFSGRQFSNSRSEMNVSTLELGDSALYLCASSWDSDYEQYFGPGTRLTVT.

Only a few counts were recorded for this clonotype. The chain carries TRBV15 and TRBJ2-3; 9 positions match TRBD2. The J segment lost 1 base and the V segment lost 2 bases, leaving 7 bases of the junction unmatched. Germline V gene lookup returns CDR1 LNHNV and CDR2 YYDKDF (reference sequence). The CDR3 sequence is 17 residues long. The CDR3 nucleotides are TGTGCCACCAGCAGATCGGCTAGCGGGATCGGCACAGATACGCAGTATTTT. It encodes CATSRSASGIGTDTQYF.

The sample holds a few counts of this clonotype. The CDR3 sequence: CASRIPTTGELFF. The DNA of the CDR3 is TGTGCCAGCAGGATCCCAACGACCGGGGAGCTGTTTTTT. The chain combines TRBV12-3 or TRBV12-4 with TRBJ2-2; D is ambiguous. V was clipped by 6 bases and J by 5 bases, with 10 bases between them. The CDR3 covers 13 residues.

DNA of the CDR3: TGCGCCAGCAGCCATTACGGACTAGCGGGAGGAAGCGGGGAGCTGTTTTTT. Translating gives CASSHYGLAGGSGELFF. The chain uses TRBV4-3 and TRBJ2-2; TRBD2 matches at 14 bases. Losses at the gene ends were 3 bases for V and 7 bases for J; bases not matched to a gene: 7. Germline V gene sequence: CDR1 LGHNA, CDR2 YSLEER. The CDR3 has 17 amino acids.

The chain uses TRBV10-3 and TRBJ2-3; D possibly corresponds to TRBD2 (7 bases). The germline V and J ends were trimmed by 6 bases and 2 bases, with 15 bases remaining between them. This CDR3 has 15 amino acids. Germline CDR1 is ENHRY and CDR2 is SYGVKD. CDR3 in DNA: TGTGCCATCAGCCGGGGGGCCCAATACACAGATACGCAGTATTTT. It specifies CAISRGAQYTDTQYF.

This clonotype was seen a few times. This chain joins TRBV18 and TRBJ2-6; possible D gene TRBD2, 5 bases. This CDR3 is built from 15 residues. Germline-derived CDR1 and CDR2 are KGHSH and LQKENI. The V and J ends lost 6 bases and 1 base respectively, with 10 bases between them. Here the CDR3 DNA reads TGTGCCAGCTCCCCAAGGACTTCTGGGGCCAACGTCCTGACTTTC. This encodes CASSPRTSGANVLTF.

In its sample, this clonotype was seen many times. The chain joins TRBV7-3 to TRBJ1-6, with a weak D call TRBD1 (6 bases). Germline lookup yields CDR1 SGHTA and CDR2 FQGTGA. V was cut by 0 bases and J by 9 bases, with 12 bases left in between. The CDR3 totals 15 residues. The CDR3 reads CASSLTGTYRSPLHF. CDR3 DNA sequence: TGTGCCAGCAGCTTAACCGGGACATATCGTTCACCCCTCCACTTT.

V usage is TRBV3-1 and J usage is TRBJ2-3; D is unclear. Trimming left V 0 bases short and J 0 bases short, with 13 bases between. In germline, CDR1 is LGHDT, CDR2 YNNKEL (reference sequence). The CDR3 has 17 amino acids. In DNA, the CDR3 is TGTGCCAGCAGCCAAGACCAGTGGGCGGCTAGCACAGATACGCAGTATTTT. This gives the protein CASSQDQWAASTDTQYF.

This clonotype was recorded many times. V and J are TRBV20-1 and TRBJ1-6; possible D gene TRBD1, 5 bases. The V end was cut by 5 bases, the J end by 9 bases, with 17 bases between. Looked up from germline, CDR1 is DFQATT and CDR2 is SNEGSKA (reference sequence). The CDR3 covers 14 residues. The CDR3 loop is CSALRGESSSPLHF. The DNA of the CDR3 is TGCAGTGCTCTCCGGGGGGAGAGCAGTTCACCCCTCCACTTT.

V gene TRBV7-9 combines with J gene TRBJ2-4, with D maybe TRBD1 (6 bases). The germline V and J ends were trimmed by 4 bases and 1 base, with 17 bases remaining between them. The CDR3 contains 17 residues. Germline V CDR1 and CDR2: SEHNR, FQNEAQ (reference sequence). This CDR3 is CASSSPTGPRAKNIQYF. CDR3 bases: TGTGCCAGCAGCTCTCCCACAGGGCCCAGGGCCAAAAACATTCAGTACTTC.

The chain recombines TRBV20-1 with TRBJ2-7; D is ambiguous. CDR1 DFQATT and CDR2 SNEGSKA come from the germline V gene (reference sequence). V dropped 0 bases and J dropped 1 base, with 4 bases sitting between them. The CDR3 spans 12 residues. The CDR3 DNA is TGCAGTGCTAGAGACAGGTCCTACGAGCAGTACTTC. This sequence encodes CSARDRSYEQYF.

This rearrangement joins TRBV24-1 to TRBJ2-2; TRBD1 matches 8 bases. V shed 9 bases, J shed 3 bases, and the junction held 5 bases outside the gene matches. This CDR3 contains 14 residues. Looked up from germline, CDR1 is KGHDR and CDR2 is SFDVKD. The CDR3 DNA is TGTGCCACCGGTCAGGGGGCCTACACCGGGGAGCTGTTTTTT. It encodes CATGQGAYTGELFF.

V is TRBV29-1 and J is TRBJ2-1; a weak D match, TRBD2 (5 bases). V lost 7 bases and J 4 bases, leaving 11 bases between the germline ends. This CDR3 is built from 12 residues. Germline loops: CDR1 SQVTM, CDR2 ANQGSEA. The DNA of the CDR3 is TGCAGCGCGCGGGCCGCGTACAATGAGCAGTTCTTC. As protein: CSARAAYNEQFF.

The sample holds a few counts of this clonotype. The J gene is TRBJ2-3, the V gene TRBV7-3; 8 nucleotides match TRBD2. V shed 1 base, J shed 1 base, and the junction held 1 base outside the gene matches. The CDR3 is 15 amino acids. CDR1 is SGHTA and CDR2 is FQGTGA in the germline V gene. CDR3 amino acids: CASSLKAGGTDTQYF. In nucleotides, the CDR3 is TGTGCCAGCAGCTTAAAAGCGGGAGGCACAGATACGCAGTATTTT.